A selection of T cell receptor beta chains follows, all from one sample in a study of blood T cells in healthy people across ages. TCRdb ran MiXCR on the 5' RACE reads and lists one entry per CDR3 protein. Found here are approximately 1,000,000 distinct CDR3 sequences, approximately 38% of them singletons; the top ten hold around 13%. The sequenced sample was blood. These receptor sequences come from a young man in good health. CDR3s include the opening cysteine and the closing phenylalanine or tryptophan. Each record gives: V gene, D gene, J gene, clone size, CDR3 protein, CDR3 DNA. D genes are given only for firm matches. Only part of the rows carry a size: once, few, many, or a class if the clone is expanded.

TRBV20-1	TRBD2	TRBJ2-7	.	CSAALSGGAYEQYF	TGCAGTGCTGCCTTAAGCGGGGGGGCCTACGAGCAGTACTTC
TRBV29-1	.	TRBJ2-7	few	CSVRLEGSYEQYF	TGCAGCGTCCGACTAGAAGGGTCCTACGAGCAGTACTTC
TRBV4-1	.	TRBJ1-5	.	CASSQEYGISQPQHF	TGCGCCAGCAGCCAAGAATACGGGATTAGTCAGCCCCAGCATTTT
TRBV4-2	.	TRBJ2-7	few	CASSLDSLRSSYEQYF	TGTGCCAGCAGCCTAGACTCGTTACGGAGCTCCTACGAGCAGTACTTC
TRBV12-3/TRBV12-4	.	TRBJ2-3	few	CASSPREGWGTDTQYF	TGTGCCAGCAGTCCCCGCGAGGGCTGGGGCACAGATACGCAGTATTTT
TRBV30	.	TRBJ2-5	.	CAGSALGEQYF	TGTGCCGGGAGTGCACTGGGGGAGCAGTACTTC
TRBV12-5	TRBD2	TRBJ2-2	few	CASGLVFGLAGNTGELFF	TGTGCTAGTGGTTTGGTATTTGGTCTAGCGGGGAACACCGGGGAGCTGTTTTTT
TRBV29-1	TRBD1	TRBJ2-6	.	CSVDDRAEANVLTF	TGCAGCGTCGATGACAGGGCGGAGGCCAACGTCCTGACTTTC
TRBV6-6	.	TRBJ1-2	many	CASSYSRVYGYTF	TGTGCCAGCAGTTACTCGAGGGTCTATGGCTACACCTTC
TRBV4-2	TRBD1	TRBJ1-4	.	CASSTRQGSNEKLFF	TGTGCCAGCAGCACTCGACAGGGATCGAATGAAAAACTGTTTTTT
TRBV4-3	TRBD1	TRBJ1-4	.	CASSQDLVRGSTNEKLFF	TGCGCCAGCAGCCAAGATCTGGTCAGGGGGTCGACTAATGAAAAACTGTTTTTT
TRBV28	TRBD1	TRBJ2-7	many	CASSLWGTGSYEQYF	TGTGCCAGCAGTTTATGGGGGACAGGGTCCTACGAGCAGTACTTC
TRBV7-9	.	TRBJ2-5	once	CASSPEPWDEQYF	TGTGCCAGCAGCCCGGAACCCTGGGATGAGCAGTACTTC
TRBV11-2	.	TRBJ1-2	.	CASSSAGYGHTF	TGTGCCAGCAGCTCGGCCGGCTATGGCCACACCTTC
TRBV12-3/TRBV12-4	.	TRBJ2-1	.	CASSLAEGPVYNEQFF	TGTGCCAGCAGTTTAGCAGAGGGACCAGTCTACAATGAGCAGTTCTTC
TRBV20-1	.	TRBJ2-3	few	CSARDPFSTDTQYF	TGCAGTGCTAGAGACCCCTTCTCGACAGATACGCAGTATTTT
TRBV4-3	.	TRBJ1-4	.	CASSQDPRAGTGEKLFF	TGCGCCAGCAGCCAAGACCCCAGGGCAGGGACGGGGGAAAAACTGTTTTTT
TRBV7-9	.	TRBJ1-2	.	CASSFLFRHPTDGYTF	TGTGCCAGCAGCTTCTTGTTTAGGCATCCAACAGATGGCTACACCTTC
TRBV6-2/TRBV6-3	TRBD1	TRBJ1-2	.	CASKTGVLNGYTF	TGTGCCAGCAAAACAGGGGTCCTCAATGGCTACACCTTC
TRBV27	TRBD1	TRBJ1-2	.	CASSAGQGLYYGYTF	TGTGCCAGCAGTGCCGGACAGGGGTTATACTATGGCTACACCTTC
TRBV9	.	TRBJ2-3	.	CASRGWRGPTDTQYF	TGTGCCAGCAGAGGGTGGCGGGGGCCCACAGATACGCAGTATTTT
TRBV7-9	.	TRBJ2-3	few	CASSPLEGFTDTQYF	TGTGCCAGCAGCCCACTTGAGGGATTCACAGATACGCAGTATTTT
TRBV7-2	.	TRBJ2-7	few	CASSLAKRPLSYNEQYF	TGTGCCAGCAGCTTAGCGAAGCGGCCGCTTTCCTACAATGAGCAGTACTTC
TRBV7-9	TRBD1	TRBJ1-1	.	CASSYTGGPDTEAFF	TGTGCCAGCAGCTATACAGGGGGTCCGGACACTGAAGCTTTCTTT
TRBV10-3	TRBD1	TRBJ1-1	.	CAIRGQGVGGTEAFF	TGTGCCATCAGGGGACAGGGGGTCGGGGGCACTGAAGCTTTCTTT
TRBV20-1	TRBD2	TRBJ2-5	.	CSARVSGSYAQETQYF	TGCAGTGCTAGGGTTAGCGGGAGCTACGCCCAAGAGACCCAGTACTTC
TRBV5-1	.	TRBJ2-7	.	CASSGGTLTKYEQYF	TGCGCCAGCAGCGGGGGGACCCTTACCAAGTACGAGCAGTACTTC
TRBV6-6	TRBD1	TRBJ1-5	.	CASSSLLDRESSQPQHF	TGTGCCAGCAGTTCCCTTTTGGACAGGGAGAGCAGTCAGCCCCAGCATTTT
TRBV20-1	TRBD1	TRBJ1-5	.	CSARVGGQGNQPQHF	TGTAGTGCTAGAGTAGGAGGACAGGGGAATCAGCCCCAGCATTTT
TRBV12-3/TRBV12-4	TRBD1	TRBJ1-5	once	CASGGQQNQPQHF	TGTGCCAGCGGGGGACAGCAAAATCAGCCCCAGCATTTT
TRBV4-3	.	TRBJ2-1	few	CASSQDNRVLARYNEQFF	TGCGCCAGCAGCCAAGATAACCGCGTGCTGGCCAGATACAATGAGCAGTTCTTC
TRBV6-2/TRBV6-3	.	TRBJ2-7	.	CASSCSTVSYEQYF	TGTGCCAGCAGTTGCTCGACAGTTTCCTACGAGCAGTACTTC